The 5 T cell receptor beta chains listed next were all sequenced from one sample in a study of blood T cell repertoires in COVID-19 (dated by TCRdb to about 2020). The method behind the library was the immunoSEQ multiplex PCR assay. As stored in TCRdb, this immuneACCESS dataset retains in-frame rearrangements with V and J assigned. A fraction of the clones does not appear; measured against another copy, unresolved V genes explain less than half of the discrepancy, and the remainder lacks a known reason. The sample yields around 620,000 clones; 85% to 90% were counted once. The ten most abundant clones make up approximately 0.3% of the sample. The material sequenced was peripheral blood. Receptor source: a woman aged 18-35 years with acute or convalescent COVID-19.

This chain links TRBV29-1 with TRBJ1-1, with unresolved D. Trimming took off 7 bases at V and 1 base at J, with 7 bases between the two ends. The CDR3 has 11 amino acids. Germline assignment: CDR1 SQVTM and CDR2 ANQGSEA. In DNA form, the CDR3 reads TGCAGCGCCCGGGGGAACACTGAAGCTTTCTTT. Residues: CSARGNTEAFF.

The V and J genes are TRBV5-8 and TRBJ1-4, with 10 bases aligning to TRBD1. Germline CDR1 reads SGHTS; CDR2 reads YDEGEE. J gave up 2 bases and V 4 bases, and 5 bases lay outside the gene matches. The CDR3 length is 16 residues. DNA of the CDR3: TGTGCCAGCAGCCGGGACAGGGGTTGGACTAATGAAAAACTGTTTTTT. As protein: CASSRDRGWTNEKLFF.

The V gene is TRBV19, the J gene TRBJ1-1; 7 nucleotides align to TRBD1. Germline lookup yields CDR1 LNHDA and CDR2 SQIVND (reference sequence). This CDR3 spans 14 amino acids. V lost 5 bases, J lost 5 bases, and 8 bases stayed unmatched. The CDR3 DNA sequence: TGTGCCAGTAGTCCCCACAGGGGAGAGACTGAAGCTTTCTTT. Its protein product is CASSPHRGETEAFF.

The rearrangement joins TRBV19 to TRBJ1-2; 8 bases line up with TRBD1. From germline, CDR1 is LNHDA and CDR2 SQIVND (reference sequence). V trimming: 2 bases; J trimming: 5 bases; junction bases outside the gene matches: 19. The CDR3 is 19 residues long. CDR3 nucleotide sequence: TGTGCCAGTAGTATAAGGGATCGGACAGGGCTCCTATCCCCTTATGGCTACACCTTC. Amino acid sequence: CASSIRDRTGLLSPYGYTF.

The CDR3 sequence is CAWSPGQGLIYNEQFF. CDR3 bases: TGTGCCTGGAGCCCGGGACAGGGATTAATATACAATGAGCAGTTCTTC. The rearrangement uses TRBV30 and TRBJ2-1, with 9 bases that match TRBD1. The J segment lost 4 bases and the V segment lost 3 bases, leaving 10 bases of the junction unmatched. This CDR3 has 16 residues. The germline CDR1 and CDR2 sequences are GTSNPN and SVGIG (reference sequence).